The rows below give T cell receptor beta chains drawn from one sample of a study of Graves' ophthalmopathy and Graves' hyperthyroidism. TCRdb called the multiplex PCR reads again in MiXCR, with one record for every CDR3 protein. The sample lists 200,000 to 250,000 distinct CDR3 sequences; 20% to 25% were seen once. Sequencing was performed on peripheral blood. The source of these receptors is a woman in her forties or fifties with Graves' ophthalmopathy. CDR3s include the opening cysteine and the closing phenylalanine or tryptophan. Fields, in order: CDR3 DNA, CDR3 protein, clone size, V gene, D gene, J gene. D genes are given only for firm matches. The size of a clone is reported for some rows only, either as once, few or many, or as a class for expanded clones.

TGCAGCGTTGATGGGGGGTCCTCCTACGAGCAGTACTTC	CSVDGGSSYEQYF	many	TRBV29-1	-	TRBJ2-7
TGTGCCAGCAGGGTTAGCGAAAACCAAGAGACCCAGTACTTC	CASRVSENQETQYF	many	TRBV2	-	TRBJ2-5
TGCAGTGCAGCGGGGCAGGGGATTCTTCCATCGGAGACCCAGTACTTC	CSAAGQGILPSETQYF	many	TRBV20-1	-	TRBJ2-5
TGTGCCAGCAGCTTATTGGGTAGCGGGGACACCGGGGAGCTGTTTTTT	CASSLLGSGDTGELFF	-	TRBV11-2	TRBD2	TRBJ2-2
TGCAGTGCTCCAAGTGACGGAAACACCATATATTTT	CSAPSDGNTIYF	-	TRBV20-1	-	TRBJ1-3
TGTGCCAGCAGCGGGACAGGGTACAATCAGCCCCAGCATTTT	CASSGTGYNQPQHF	-	TRBV5-5	TRBD1	TRBJ1-5
TGTGCCAGCAGTTTTTATCCCGCGGAGGAGAGCTCCTACGAGCAGTACTTC	CASSFYPAEESSYEQYF	-	TRBV27	-	TRBJ2-7
TGTGCCAGCAGTGTTAAATCGCCAGGCACCAATCAGCCCCAGCATTTT	CASSVKSPGTNQPQHF	-	TRBV24-1	-	TRBJ1-5
TGTGCCAGCAGTTTAGAACTACTGACCCAGTACTTC	CASSLELLTQYF	-	TRBV6-1	-	TRBJ2-5
TGTGCCAGCAGCTCCCACGTAGGAACTGAAGCTTTCTTT	CASSSHVGTEAFF	many	TRBV11-2	-	TRBJ1-1